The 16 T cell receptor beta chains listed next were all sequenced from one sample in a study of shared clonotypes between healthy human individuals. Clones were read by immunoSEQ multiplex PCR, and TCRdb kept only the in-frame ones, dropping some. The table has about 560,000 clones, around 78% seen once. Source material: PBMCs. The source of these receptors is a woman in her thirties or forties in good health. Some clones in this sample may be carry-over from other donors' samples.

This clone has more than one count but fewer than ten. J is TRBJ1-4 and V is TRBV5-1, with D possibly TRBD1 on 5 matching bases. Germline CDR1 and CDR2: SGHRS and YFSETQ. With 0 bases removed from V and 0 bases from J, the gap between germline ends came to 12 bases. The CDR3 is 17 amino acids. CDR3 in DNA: TGCGCCAGCAGCTTGGACAGGCGGGTTGCAACTAATGAAAAACTGTTTTTT. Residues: CASSLDRRVATNEKLFF.

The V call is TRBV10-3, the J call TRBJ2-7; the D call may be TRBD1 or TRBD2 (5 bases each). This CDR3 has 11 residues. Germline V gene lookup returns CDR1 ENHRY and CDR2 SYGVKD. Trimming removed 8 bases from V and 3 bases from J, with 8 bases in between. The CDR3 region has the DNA TGTGCCATCGGGGACCTCTACGAGCAGTACTTC. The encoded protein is CAIGDLYEQYF.

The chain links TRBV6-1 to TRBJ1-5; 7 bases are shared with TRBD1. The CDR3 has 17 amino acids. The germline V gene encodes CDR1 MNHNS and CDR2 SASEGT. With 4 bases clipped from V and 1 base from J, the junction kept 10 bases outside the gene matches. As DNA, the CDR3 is TGTGCCAGCAGTGTTTCTTGGACAGGCCAAAGCAATCAGCCCCAGCATTTT. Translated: CASSVSWTGQSNQPQHF.

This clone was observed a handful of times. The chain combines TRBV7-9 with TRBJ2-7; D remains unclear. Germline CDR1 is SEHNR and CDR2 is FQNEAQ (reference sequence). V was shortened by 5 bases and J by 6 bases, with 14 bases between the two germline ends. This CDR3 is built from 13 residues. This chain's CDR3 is CASSPKGTLEQYF. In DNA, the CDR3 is TGTGCCAGCAGCCCCAAGGGCACCCTCGAGCAGTACTTC.

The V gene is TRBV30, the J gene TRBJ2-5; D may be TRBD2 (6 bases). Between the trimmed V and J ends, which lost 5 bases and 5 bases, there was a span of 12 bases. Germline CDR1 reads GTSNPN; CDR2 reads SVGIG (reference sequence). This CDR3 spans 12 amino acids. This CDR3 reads CAWAGTVETQYF. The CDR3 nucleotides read TGTGCCTGGGCCGGGACTGTGGAGACCCAGTACTTC.

CDR3 DNA: TGTGCCAGCAGCCCGCCGGGTCAGCCCCAGCATTTT. Translating gives CASSPPGQPQHF. The J gene is TRBJ1-5, the V gene TRBV16, with no clear D. Germline V gene sequence: CDR1 KGHSY, CDR2 FQNENV. The CDR3 runs 12 residues. V gave up 4 bases and J gave up 6 bases, with 7 bases separating them.

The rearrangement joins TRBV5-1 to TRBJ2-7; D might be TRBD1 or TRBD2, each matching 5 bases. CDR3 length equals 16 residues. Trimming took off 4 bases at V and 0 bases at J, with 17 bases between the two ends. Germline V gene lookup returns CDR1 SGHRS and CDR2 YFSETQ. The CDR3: CASSLGRGGSSYEQYF. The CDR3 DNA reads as TGCGCCAGCAGCCTGGGCCGGGGCGGCTCCTCCTACGAGCAGTACTTC. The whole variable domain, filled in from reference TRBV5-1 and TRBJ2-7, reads KAGVTQTPRYLIKTRGQQVTLSCSPISGHRSVSWYQQTPGQGLQFLFEYFSETQRNKGNFPGRFSGRQFSNSRSEMNVSTLELGDSALYLCASSLGRGGSSYEQYFGPGTRLTVT.

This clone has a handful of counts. The CDR3 sequence: CASRARVFIYEQYF. The CDR3, as DNA: TGTGCCAGCAGGGCCCGGGTATTTATCTACGAGCAGTACTTC. The V call is TRBV27, the J call TRBJ2-7; D not certain. Trimming took off 6 bases at V and 3 bases at J, with 15 bases between the two ends. Germline lookup yields CDR1 MNHEY and CDR2 SMNVEV (reference sequence). The CDR3 extends over 14 amino acids.

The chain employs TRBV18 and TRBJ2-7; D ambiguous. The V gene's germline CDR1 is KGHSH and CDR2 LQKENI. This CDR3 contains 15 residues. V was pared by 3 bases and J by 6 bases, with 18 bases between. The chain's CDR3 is CASSPIAATSGEQYF. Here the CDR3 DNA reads TGTGCCAGCTCACCTATTGCCGCGACCTCGGGCGAGCAGTACTTC.

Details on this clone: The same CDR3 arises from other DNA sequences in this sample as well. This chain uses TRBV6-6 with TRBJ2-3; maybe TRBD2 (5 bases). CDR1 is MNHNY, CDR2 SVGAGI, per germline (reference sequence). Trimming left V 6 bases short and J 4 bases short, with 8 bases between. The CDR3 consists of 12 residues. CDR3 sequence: CASSPGADTQYF. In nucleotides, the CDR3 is TGTGCCAGCAGCCCCGGGGCAGATACGCAGTATTTT.

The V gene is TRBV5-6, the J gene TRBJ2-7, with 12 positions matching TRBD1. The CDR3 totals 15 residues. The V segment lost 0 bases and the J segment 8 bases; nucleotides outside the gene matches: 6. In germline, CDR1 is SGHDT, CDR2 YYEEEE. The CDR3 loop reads CASSLAGTGGKKQYF. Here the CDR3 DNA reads TGTGCCAGCAGCTTGGCCGGGACAGGGGGCAAGAAGCAGTACTTC.

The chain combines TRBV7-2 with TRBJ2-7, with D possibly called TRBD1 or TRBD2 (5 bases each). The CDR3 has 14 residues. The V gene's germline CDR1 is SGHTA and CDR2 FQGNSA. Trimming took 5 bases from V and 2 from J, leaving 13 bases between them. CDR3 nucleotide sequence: TGTGCCAGCAGCCCCTCGTTGGGGGCCTACGAGCAGTACTTC. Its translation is CASSPSLGAYEQYF.

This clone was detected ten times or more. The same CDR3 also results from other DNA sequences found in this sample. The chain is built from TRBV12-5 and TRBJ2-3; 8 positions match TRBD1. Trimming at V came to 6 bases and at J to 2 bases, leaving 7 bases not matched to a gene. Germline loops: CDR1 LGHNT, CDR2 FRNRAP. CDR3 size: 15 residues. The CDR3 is CASGPGQGATDTQYF. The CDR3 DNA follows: TGTGCTAGTGGCCCGGGGCAGGGGGCCACAGATACGCAGTATTTT.

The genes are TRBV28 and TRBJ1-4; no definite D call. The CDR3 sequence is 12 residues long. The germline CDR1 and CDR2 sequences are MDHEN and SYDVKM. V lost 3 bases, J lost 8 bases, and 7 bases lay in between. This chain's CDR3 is CASSFSSEKLFF. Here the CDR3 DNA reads TGTGCCAGCAGTTTTTCTTCCGAAAAACTGTTTTTT.

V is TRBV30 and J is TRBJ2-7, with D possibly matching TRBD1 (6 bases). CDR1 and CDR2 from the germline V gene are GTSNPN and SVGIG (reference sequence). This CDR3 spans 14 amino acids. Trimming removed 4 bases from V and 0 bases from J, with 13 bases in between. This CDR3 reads CAWNLGASSYEQYF. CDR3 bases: TGTGCCTGGAATTTGGGGGCGAGCTCCTACGAGCAGTACTTC.

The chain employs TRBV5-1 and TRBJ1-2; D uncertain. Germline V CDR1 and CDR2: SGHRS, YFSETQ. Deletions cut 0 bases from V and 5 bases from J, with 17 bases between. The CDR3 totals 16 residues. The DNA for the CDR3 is TGCGCCAGCAGCTTGGTGGGTTGGGATTCAGAGTATGGCTACACCTTC. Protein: CASSLVGWDSEYGYTF. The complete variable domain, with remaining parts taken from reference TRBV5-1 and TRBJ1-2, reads KAGVTQTPRYLIKTRGQQVTLSCSPISGHRSVSWYQQTPGQGLQFLFEYFSETQRNKGNFPGRFSGRQFSNSRSEMNVSTLELGDSALYLCASSLVGWDSEYGYTFGSGTRLTVV.